This T cell receptor beta chain was profiled in a study of beta chain features in type 1 diabetes. Overall study findings and caveats: Cells that show high TCR expression could be over-represented by cDNA sequencing. VDJ junctions sequenced from type 1 diabetes patients showed fewer insertions and more deletions.

This clone was picked up a small number of times. The antigen is unknown. The authors reverse transcribed all of the isolated RNA, so sequencing captured expressed TCRB transcripts. Repertoires were generated with immunoSEQ multiplex PCR, while TCRdb's copy carries only in-frame clones and drops some. This sample carries a few hundred thousand clones, about 30% of them seen once, and the ten largest clones take roughly 0.06%. The origin of this receptor is a man between 18 and 35 years old in good health. Sequencing input: naive CD4+ T cells from blood.

The CDR3 loop reads CASSVGTLSDQPQHF. The CDR3 DNA reads as TGTGCCAGCAGCGTAGGGACACTCTCTGATCAGCCCCAGCATTTT. V is TRBV9 and J is TRBJ1-5, with a possible D match to TRBD1 (5 bases). This CDR3 is built from 15 residues. V was shortened by 0 bases and J by 5 bases, with 12 bases between the two germline ends. CDR1 and CDR2 (germline): SGDLS, YYNGEE.